Shown below are 14 T cell receptor beta chains from a single sample sequenced in a study of blood T cell repertoires in COVID-19. Assay: immunoSEQ multiplex PCR; the TCRdb copy retains only in-frame clones and omits some. Of under 150,000 clones listed, approximately 80% were seen once; the top ten hold 5%. The sequenced material came from peripheral blood. These receptors were obtained from a woman aged 45-59 years with acute or convalescent COVID-19.

V is TRBV27 and J is TRBJ1-2; 10 nucleotides align to TRBD1. This CDR3 spans 15 amino acids. Trimming took 5 bases from V and 3 from J; bases not matched to a gene: 6. Germline V gives CDR1 MNHEY, CDR2 SMNVEV (reference sequence). CDR3 DNA sequence: TGTGCCAGCAGTACGACAGGGGGCGCCGACTATGGCTACACCTTC. Its translation: CASSTTGGADYGYTF.

The gene calls are TRBV7-9 and TRBJ1-2, with 11 bases aligning to TRBD1. This CDR3 is built from 15 residues. Germline V CDR1 and CDR2: SEHNR, FQNEAQ (reference sequence). The J segment lost 2 bases and the V segment lost 1 base, leaving 0 bases of the junction unmatched. The CDR3: CASSLGDRGNYGYTF. In DNA, the CDR3 is TGTGCCAGCAGCTTAGGGGACAGGGGGAACTATGGCTACACCTTC.

V usage is TRBV2 and J usage is TRBJ1-5; weak D call: TRBD1 (5 bases). This CDR3 is built from 14 residues. V was clipped by 6 bases and J by 0 bases, with 9 bases between them. The V gene's germline CDR1 is SNHLY and CDR2 FYNNEI. This chain's CDR3 is CASREQVSNQPQHF. The CDR3 bases are TGTGCCAGCAGGGAACAGGTTAGCAATCAGCCCCAGCATTTT. Full variable domain (missing parts from reference TRBV2 and TRBJ1-5): EPEVTQTPSHQVTQMGQEVILRCVPISNHLYFYWYRQILGQKVEFLVSFYNNEISEKSEIFDDQFSVERPDGSNFTLKIRSTKLEDSAMYFCASREQVSNQPQHFGDGTRLSIL.

V and J are TRBV30 and TRBJ2-3, with D perhaps TRBD2 (5 bases). Germline V CDR1 and CDR2: GTSNPN, SVGIG (reference sequence). The CDR3 consists of 15 residues. The ends were cut back, 1 base at V and 8 bases at J, with 19 bases in the middle. The CDR3 spells CAWSASLGGFSTQYF. The CDR3 nucleotides are TGTGCCTGGAGTGCGTCACTAGGCGGATTTAGTACGCAGTATTTT.

The chain has TRBV27 and TRBJ2-6, with D perhaps matching TRBD2 (7 bases). The germline V gene has CDR1 MNHEY and CDR2 SMNVEV (reference sequence). CDR3 size: 16 residues. The ends were cut back, 4 bases at V and 3 bases at J, with 13 bases in the middle. The CDR3 sequence is CASSWKGGLGANVLTF. DNA for the CDR3: TGTGCCAGCAGTTGGAAGGGGGGGCTTGGGGCCAACGTCCTGACTTTC. Filled out from reference TRBV27 and TRBJ2-6, the complete variable domain reads EAQVTQNPRYLITVTGKKLTVTCSQNMNHEYMSWYRQDPGLGLRQIYYSMNVEVTDKGDVPEGYKVSRKEKRNFPLILESPSPNQTSLYFCASSWKGGLGANVLTFGAGSRLTVL.

V usage is TRBV10-2 and J usage is TRBJ2-5; 8 bases match TRBD2. CDR1 is WSHSY and CDR2 is SAAADI in the germline V gene. The ends lost 8 bases at V and 2 bases at J; junction bases unmatched: 4. The CDR3 is made up of 13 amino acids. CDR3 amino acids: CASSGGVQETQYF. CDR3 in DNA: TGCGCCAGCTCCGGGGGGGTACAAGAGACCCAGTACTTC.

This rearrangement joins TRBV6-6 to TRBJ2-4; 16 bases are shared with TRBD2. Germline CDR1 and CDR2: MNHNY and SVGAGI (reference sequence). Germline trimming cut 10 bases from V and 7 bases from J; bases unmatched to any gene: 10. CDR3 length equals 16 residues. The CDR3 nucleotides are TGTGCCACAGAACCGGGACTAGCGGGGGGGTTGAACATTCAGTACTTC. As protein: CATEPGLAGGLNIQYF.

The chain has TRBV14 and TRBJ2-7, with D perhaps matching TRBD1 (6 bases). CDR1 is SGHDN and CDR2 is FVKESK in the germline V gene. The CDR3 runs to 13 residues. V dropped 3 bases and J dropped 4 bases, with 10 bases sitting between them. The CDR3 spells CASSQDQGYEQYF. The CDR3 DNA reads as TGTGCCAGCAGCCAGGATCAGGGGTACGAGCAGTACTTC.

This clone was observed a single time. The DNA for the CDR3 is TGTGCCAGCTCACTACAGGGGGCCTCCTATGGCTACACCTTC. It encodes CASSLQGASYGYTF. V and J are TRBV18 and TRBJ1-2; 9 bases are a match to TRBD1. V dropped 4 bases and J dropped 4; count of bases not matched to a gene: 4. Germline V gene lookup returns CDR1 KGHSH and CDR2 LQKENI. There are 14 residues in the CDR3.

The rearrangement links TRBV6-2 or TRBV6-3 to TRBJ2-7, with a weak D call TRBD1 (6 bases). V was pared by 1 base and J by 2 bases, with 9 bases between. The CDR3 contains 14 residues. Germline V CDR1 and CDR2: MNHEY, SVGEGT. The CDR3 DNA follows: TGTGCCAGCAGTTACTTCAGGGGAGCCTACGAGCAGTACTTC. Its translation: CASSYFRGAYEQYF.

Comment on this clone: Just one base apart from a much larger clone, this may be a read error. The CDR3: CASSPTSGAPYKQYF. The CDR3, as DNA: TGTGCCAGCAGCCCAACTAGCGGGGCACCCTACAAGCAGTACTTC. The chain joins TRBV27 to TRBJ2-7, with 10 bases identical to TRBD2. Germline V gives CDR1 MNHEY, CDR2 SMNVEV (reference sequence). This CDR3 is 15 amino acids long.

The gene calls are TRBV5-1 and TRBJ2-3, with D tentatively TRBD2 (6 bases). Trimming pared 4 bases from V and 2 bases from J, leaving 14 bases between. Germline lookup yields CDR1 SGHRS and CDR2 YFSETQ. The CDR3 extends over 15 amino acids. The CDR3 DNA is TGCGCCAGCAGCGGCCGGGACTCCTACACAGATACGCAGTATTTT. Protein product: CASSGRDSYTDTQYF. The whole variable domain, remainder taken from reference TRBV5-1 and TRBJ2-3, is KAGVTQTPRYLIKTRGQQVTLSCSPISGHRSVSWYQQTPGQGLQFLFEYFSETQRNKGNFPGRFSGRQFSNSRSEMNVSTLELGDSALYLCASSGRDSYTDTQYFGPGTRLTVL.

The V and J genes are TRBV25-1 and TRBJ1-2; D unclear. There are 14 residues in the CDR3. The V gene's germline CDR1 is MGHDK and CDR2 SYGVNS. Trimming cost V 3 bases and J 2 bases, with 10 bases left between them. CDR3 nucleotide sequence: TGTGCCAGCAGTGACGGTCTTCTAAACTATGGCTACACCTTC. Translating gives CASSDGLLNYGYTF.

This chain links TRBV7-2 with TRBJ1-5, with D maybe TRBD1 (6 bases). The V end lost 1 base, the J end lost 6 bases, and 16 bases lay between the germline ends. Per the germline V gene, CDR1 is SGHTA and CDR2 is FQGNSA. The CDR3 consists of 16 residues. DNA for the CDR3: TGTGCCAGCAGCTTAGAGGGGACAAGCTTCTTTCAGCCCCAGCATTTT. It yields the protein CASSLEGTSFFQPQHF. Complete variable domain (other parts from reference TRBV7-2 and TRBJ1-5): GAGVSQSPSNKVTEKGKDVELRCDPISGHTALYWYRQSLGQGLEFLIYFQGNSAPDKSGLPSDRFSAERTGGSVSTLTIQRTQQEDSAVYLCASSLEGTSFFQPQHFGDGTRLSIL.